The table lists the clone carrying this TCR beta chain with a count of one. This table comes from immunoSEQ multiplex PCR, and its TCRdb copy is limited to in-frame clones, with some not included. There are about 140,000 clones in the sample; roughly nine tenths occur only once, and 7% to 9% lies in the top ten. The data originate from a study of T cell responses to AZD1222 COVID-19 vaccine. Germline lookup yields CDR1 SGHTA and CDR2 FQGNSA. Trimming took off 5 bases at V and 3 bases at J, with 14 bases between the two ends. The CDR3 loop spans 14 amino acids. This material consisted of peripheral blood, taken 28 days after the second dose of the MenACWY control vaccine. The chain links TRBV7-2 to TRBJ2-7; D perhaps matches TRBD1 (6 bases). The clonotype comes from an adult who received the MenACWY meningococcal vaccine as a control. This chain's CDR3 is CASSKDRANYEQYF. The DNA for the CDR3 is TGTGCCAGCAGCAAGGACAGAGCTAACTACGAGCAGTACTTC.